This TCR beta chain was captured by sequencing in a study of blood T cell repertoires in COVID-19. In the study overall: Researchers got acute and convalescent COVID-19 samples from the United States, Italy and Spain. Sample material is recorded as cDNA or gDNA derived from T cells, B-cell-depleted T cells, or PBMCs.

Here immunoSEQ multiplex PCR was the method, and the copy in TCRdb shows in-frame clones only, minus some. The sample carries about 310,000 clones, around 86% recorded once. The CDR3 totals 15 residues. Trimming removed 6 bases from V and 0 bases from J, with 12 bases in between. CDR1 is SGHTA, CDR2 FQGNSA, per germline. This rearrangement joins TRBV7-2 to TRBJ1-3, with D possibly matching TRBD1 (6 bases). Sequencing was carried out using peripheral blood. The TCR originated in a man aged 45-65 years with active or convalescent COVID-19. This chain's CDR3 is CASRVNRASGNTIYF. Written as DNA, the CDR3 is TGTGCCAGCAGAGTCAACAGGGCCTCTGGAAACACCATATATTTT.